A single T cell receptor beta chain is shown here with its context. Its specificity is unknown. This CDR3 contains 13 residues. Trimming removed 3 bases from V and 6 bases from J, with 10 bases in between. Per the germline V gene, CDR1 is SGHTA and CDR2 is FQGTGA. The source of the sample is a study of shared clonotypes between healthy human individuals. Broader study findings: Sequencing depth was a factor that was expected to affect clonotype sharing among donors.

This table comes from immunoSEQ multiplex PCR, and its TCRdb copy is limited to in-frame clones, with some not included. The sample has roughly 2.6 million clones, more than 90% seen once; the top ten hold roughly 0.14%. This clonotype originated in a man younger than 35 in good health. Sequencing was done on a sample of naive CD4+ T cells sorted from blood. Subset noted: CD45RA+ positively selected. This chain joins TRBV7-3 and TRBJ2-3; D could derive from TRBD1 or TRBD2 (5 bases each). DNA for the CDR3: TGTGCCAGCAGCTTCCCGGGGACCGATACGCAGTATTTT. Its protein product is CASSFPGTDTQYF.